This TCR beta chain was observed in a study of T-cell memory formation after mild COVID-19. CDR1 and CDR2 from the germline V gene are SGHNT and YYREEE (reference sequence). With V trimmed by 3 bases and J by 4 bases, 7 bases remained unmatched. The CDR3 totals 16 residues. Study-wide points: Day 15 to 85 contracting clones showed balanced CD4/CD8; later expanders leaned CD4+. Some SARS-CoV-2-responding clones were already detected in memory before infection. SARS-CoV-2 specificity of second-wave clones peaking day 37 was unconfirmed.

TCRdb re-derived calls from the 5' RACE reads in MiXCR, one entry per CDR3 protein. Here the sample spans hundreds of thousands of distinct CDR3 sequences, roughly 19% being singletons. Only a few counts were recorded for this clonotype. The antigen remains unidentified. The chain links TRBV5-4 to TRBJ2-6; TRBD1 matches at 7 bases. This TCR derives from a young man who had mild COVID-19 (a few samples of this study predate the infection). Cell type and time point are not known. The sequenced sample was PBMCs or a T cell subset sorted from them (not recorded which). CDR3 sequence: CASSWKTGTGANVLTF. Written as DNA, the CDR3 is TGTGCCAGCAGCTGGAAGACAGGGACCGGGGCCAACGTCCTGACTTTC. Full variable domain (remainder filled in from reference TRBV5-4 and TRBJ2-6): ETGVTQSPTHLIKTRGQQVTLRCSSQSGHNTVSWYQQALGQGPQFIFQYYREEENGRGNFPPRFSGLQFPNYSSELNVNALELDDSALYLCASSWKTGTGANVLTFGAGSRLTVL.